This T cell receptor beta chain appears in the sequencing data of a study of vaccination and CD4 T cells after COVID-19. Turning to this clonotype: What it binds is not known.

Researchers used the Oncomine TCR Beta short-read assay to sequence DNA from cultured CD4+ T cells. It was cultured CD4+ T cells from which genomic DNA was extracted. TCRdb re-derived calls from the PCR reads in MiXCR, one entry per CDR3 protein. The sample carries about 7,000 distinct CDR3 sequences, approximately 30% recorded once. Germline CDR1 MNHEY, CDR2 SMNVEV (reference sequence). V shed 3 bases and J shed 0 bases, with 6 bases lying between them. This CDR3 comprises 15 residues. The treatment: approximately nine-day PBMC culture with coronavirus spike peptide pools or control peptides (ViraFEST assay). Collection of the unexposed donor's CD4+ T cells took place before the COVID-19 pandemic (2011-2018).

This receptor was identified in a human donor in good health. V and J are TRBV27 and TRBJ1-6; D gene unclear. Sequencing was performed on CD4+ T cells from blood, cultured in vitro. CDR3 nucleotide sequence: TGTGCCAGCAGTTTCGGCAGCTCCTATAATTCACCCCTCCACTTT. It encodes CASSFGSSYNSPLHF.